The present TCR beta chain was sequenced within a study of T cell clusters in autoimmune cytopenias. Looked up from germline, CDR1 is SGDLS and CDR2 is YYNGEE. The CDR3 loop spans 14 amino acids. TRB rearrangements were amplified by touch-down multiplex PCR with mixed TRB-A/B primers. TCRdb re-called the multiplex PCR reads; every CDR3 protein appears as one record, without DNA. The sample data list under 4,500 distinct CDR3 sequences. TRB amplification used approximately 270 ng of peripheral blood genomic DNA. The sample was also reused in another study, on T cell repertoires in aging, cancer and after chemotherapy.

The chain is built from TRBV9 and TRBJ2-5; TCRdb names TRBD1, which stays unverified in the absence of DNA. The specimen was peripheral blood. The receptor comes from a human donor in good health. Here the CDR3 reads CASSVGWTGQQQYF.